Ten or more counts support the clone carrying this T cell receptor (beta chain). Noted time point: before trial treatment. Each eligible patient had an advanced solid tumor, and these tumors lacked tumor-infiltrating lymphocytes. The junction had 11 bases not matched to a gene; V was cut back by 7 bases and J by 7 bases. This CDR3 has 14 amino acids. Both TCRalpha and TCRbeta chains were reverse transcribed with V-gene-specific primers. TCRs underwent 15 to 25 PCR cycles of amplification with a constant-region primer and V-primer adapter. MiXCR was run by TCRdb on the reads, yielding one entry per CDR3 protein. The sample has around 90,000 distinct CDR3 sequences; approximately 20% are singletons. This entry comes from a study of low-dose radiotherapy and immunotherapy resistance in tumors. Turning to the study itself: Intravenous ipilimumab 1 mg/kg every six weeks was given with nivolumab 240 mg every two weeks.

The sequence derives from a male donor with prostate cancer. Sequences were derived from PBMCs, sampled before treatment. The V gene is TRBV12-3 or TRBV12-4, the J gene TRBJ2-5; the match to TRBD2 covers 8 bases. This CDR3 reads CASTPGLGSGTQYF. CDR3 nucleotides: TGTGCCAGCACACCGGGACTAGGGTCCGGGACCCAGTACTTC.